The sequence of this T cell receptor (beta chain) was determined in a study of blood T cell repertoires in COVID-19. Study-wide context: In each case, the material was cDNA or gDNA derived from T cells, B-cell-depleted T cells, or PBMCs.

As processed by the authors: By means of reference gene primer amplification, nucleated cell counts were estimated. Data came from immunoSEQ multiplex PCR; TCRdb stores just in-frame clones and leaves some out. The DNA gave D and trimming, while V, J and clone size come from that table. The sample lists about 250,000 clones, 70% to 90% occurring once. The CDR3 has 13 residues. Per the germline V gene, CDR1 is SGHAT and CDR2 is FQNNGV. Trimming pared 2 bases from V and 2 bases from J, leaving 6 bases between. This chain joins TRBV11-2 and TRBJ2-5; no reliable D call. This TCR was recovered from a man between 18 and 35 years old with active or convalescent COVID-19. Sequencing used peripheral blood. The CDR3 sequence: CASSLNLQETQYF. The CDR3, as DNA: TGTGCCAGCAGCTTAAACTTACAAGAGACCCAGTACTTC.